This T cell receptor beta chain stems from a study of vaccination effects on CD4 cells after COVID-19. The study's findings and limits: Among infection- and vaccine-induced clones, marked clonal contraction occurred late after vaccination.

Sequencing was preceded by expansion of antigen-specific CD4+ T cells with viral peptide pools in the ViraFEST assay. After about 10 days in culture, the CD4+ T cells were isolated. Previously uninfected by SARS-CoV-2, the vaccine recipients also showed negative nucleocapsid antibodies. Replacing half the medium with IL-2 medium was done on days 3 and 7. Data came from immunoSEQ multiplex PCR; TCRdb stores just in-frame clones and leaves some out. The table lists tens of thousands of clones, 65% to 85% of them singletons. On this clone: Its matching antigen is unknown.

Germline V CDR1 and CDR2: SGHRS, YFSETQ. This CDR3 comprises 17 residues. V lost 4 bases, J lost 4 bases, and 8 bases stayed unmatched. The receptor was isolated from a human donor who received a COVID-19 vaccine. The genes are TRBV5-1 and TRBJ2-2; 12 bases agree with TRBD2. This specimen was CD4+ T cells from PBMCs cultured with HCoV-OC43 spike peptides, taken before COVID-19 vaccination. Subset defined: HCoV-OC43 spike overlapping peptide pool stimulation. CDR3 sequence (DNA): TGCGCCAGCAGCATCCCGACTAGCGGGGGAACCACCGGGGAGCTGTTTTTT. Amino acid sequence: CASSIPTSGGTTGELFF.